The next 5 T cell receptor beta chains were all read from a single sample in a study of OX40 agonist ivuxolimab in advanced cancers. Assay used: immunoSEQ multiplex PCR; TCRdb lists only in-frame clones, some missing. The data hold about 73,000 clones, with under 90% observed a single time. Sequenced material: CD4+ or CD8+ T cells sorted from blood, taken in a trial of the OX40 agonist ivuxolimab. These receptor sequences come from an adult with an advanced solid tumor such as melanoma, head and neck, liver or kidney cancer.

The chain employs TRBV6-6 and TRBJ2-5, with unresolved D. Germline CDR1 and CDR2: MNHNY and SVGAGI (reference sequence). The V end lost 1 base, the J end lost 5 bases, and 2 bases lay between the germline ends. The CDR3 length is 11 residues. The CDR3 is CASSYLETQYF. DNA of the CDR3: TGTGCCAGCAGTTACTTGGAGACCCAGTACTTC.

This clone showed up just once. The V gene is TRBV19, the J gene TRBJ2-3; TRBD2 matches at 7 bases. Germline V lookup: CDR1 LNHDA, CDR2 SQIVND (reference sequence). The CDR3 extends over 15 amino acids. V shed 11 bases and J 0 bases; nucleotides not matched to a gene: 11. This CDR3 is CASSGRSGSTDTQYF. CDR3 in DNA: TGTGCCTCCTCCGGGCGTAGCGGGAGCACAGATACGCAGTATTTT.

The chain is built from TRBV11-2 and TRBJ1-1, with no clear D. The CDR3 consists of 14 residues. Trimming left V 5 bases short and J 3 bases short, with 13 bases between. Germline V gene lookup returns CDR1 SGHAT and CDR2 FQNNGV. The CDR3 DNA reads TGTGCCAGCAGCAAAGAGGGTAGAGACACTGAAGCTTTCTTT. This translates into CASSKEGRDTEAFF.

The CDR3 coding sequence is TGTGCCAGCAGTTCCGCGGGACAGGGGCTGAACACTGAAGCTTTCTTT. Its translation: CASSSAGQGLNTEAFF. The rearrangement joins TRBV6-5 to TRBJ1-1; 10 bases are a match to TRBD1. The CDR3 consists of 16 residues. V lost 4 bases, J lost 0 bases, and 5 bases stayed unmatched. Per germline, CDR1 MNHEY and CDR2 SVGAGI.

This sequence joins TRBV29-1 and TRBJ1-6; unclear D gene. V was shortened by 5 bases and J by 2 bases, with 7 bases between the two germline ends. The germline V gene has CDR1 SQVTM and CDR2 ANQGSEA. The CDR3 runs to 13 residues. CDR3 in amino acids: CSVRQAYNSPLHF. The CDR3 nucleotides read TGCAGCGTTCGGCAGGCCTATAATTCACCCCTCCACTTT.